A selection of T cell receptor beta chains follows, all from one sample in a study of blood T cell repertoires in COVID-19. Method: immunoSEQ multiplex PCR; TCRdb's copy keeps in-frame clones and lacks some. Of just over 85,000 clones in the sample, 70% to 90% were seen once. Sequencing was performed on peripheral blood. The receptors were gathered from a man in his fifties or sixties with acute or convalescent COVID-19. The CDR3 runs from the conserved cysteine through the conserved F or W. Each record gives: D gene, V gene, J gene, clone size, CDR3 protein, CDR3 DNA. A D gene is named only where the DNA matches it firmly. Clone size is shown for a subset of rows, as once, few, many or a class of expanded clone.

>-|TRBV7-6|TRBJ1-1|-
CASSLGASNTEAFF
TGTGCCAGCAGCTTAGGGGCATCTAACACTGAAGCTTTCTTT
>-|TRBV18|TRBJ2-3|-
CASSSTNSVAQYF
TGTGCCAGCTCATCCACCAACAGTGTAGCGCAGTATTTT
>-|TRBV7-9|TRBJ1-4|once
CASSGRTGTSNEKLFF
TGTGCCAGCAGCGGGCGGACCGGGACATCCAATGAAAAACTGTTTTTT
>TRBD1|TRBV5-6|TRBJ1-5|-
CASSVTGTSNQPQHF
TGTGCCAGCAGCGTGACAGGGACCAGCAATCAGCCCCAGCATTTT
>-|TRBV30|TRBJ1-1|-
CAQTVNTEAFF
TGTGCCCAAACTGTGAACACTGAAGCTTTCTTT
>TRBD1|TRBV18|TRBJ2-7|-
CASSPPGQGHEQYF
TGTGCCAGCTCACCACCGGGACAGGGCCACGAGCAGTACTTC
>TRBD1|TRBV7-9|TRBJ2-7|-
CASSISQGAYGEQYF
TGTGCCAGCAGTATCTCACAGGGGGCTTATGGCGAGCAGTACTTC
>-|TRBV28|TRBJ1-2|-
CASSSSPGQGYTF
TGTGCCAGCAGTTCCTCCCCCGGACAGGGCTACACCTTC
>-|TRBV30|TRBJ1-5|-
CAWNARSNQPQHF
TGTGCCTGGAATGCGAGGAGCAATCAGCCCCAGCATTTT
>-|TRBV28|TRBJ2-3|once
CASSSQNTGPDTQYF
TGTGCCAGCAGTTCGCAAAACACAGGGCCAGATACGCAGTATTTT
>TRBD1|TRBV19|TRBJ1-5|-
CASGQADQPQHF
TGTGCCAGCGGACAGGCGGATCAGCCCCAGCATTTT
>-|TRBV11-3|TRBJ2-1|-
CASSLDGGRTFDEQFF
TGTGCCAGCAGCTTAGACGGGGGTAGGACATTCGATGAGCAGTTCTTC
>-|TRBV7-3|TRBJ2-3|-
CASSLGQITDTQYF
TGTGCCAGCAGTCTCGGACAGATCACAGATACGCAGTATTTT
>-|TRBV7-2|TRBJ2-1|-
CASSLEQRNEQFF
TGTGCCAGCAGCTTAGAACAGCGGAATGAGCAGTTCTTC
>-|TRBV27|TRBJ1-2|-
CASSLGGGYGYTF
TGTGCCAGCAGCCTGGGTGGCGGCTATGGCTACACCTTC
>-|TRBV7-6|TRBJ1-5|-
CASSLGQGYNQPQHF
TGTGCCAGCAGCTTAGGGCAGGGGTACAATCAGCCCCAGCATTTT
>-|TRBV18|TRBJ1-1|-
CASSPGVGSTEAFF
TGTGCCAGCTCACCAGGGGTTGGGAGCACTGAAGCTTTCTTT
>-|TRBV4-1|TRBJ1-1|-
CASSQGILGRSMNTEAFF
TGCGCCAGCAGCCAAGGGATCTTGGGCAGGTCGATGAACACTGAAGCTTTCTTT
>-|TRBV27|TRBJ2-2|-
CASSLWGRGTGELFF
TGTGCCAGCAGTTTATGGGGGCGAGGCACCGGGGAGCTGTTTTTT
>TRBD2|TRBV19|TRBJ2-3|-
CASSIGPGGSTDTQYF
TGTGCCAGTAGTATTGGTCCGGGGGGAAGCACAGATACGCAGTATTTT
>-|TRBV15|TRBJ2-2|-
CATRTGRVAGELFF
TGTGCCACCAGAACAGGGAGGGTCGCCGGGGAGCTGTTTTTT
>-|TRBV7-9|TRBJ2-5|few
CASSRQGGETQYF
TGTGCCAGCAGTCGACAGGGAGGAGAGACCCAGTACTTC
>TRBD1|TRBV19|TRBJ1-6|-
CASSIGTGTSPLHF
TGTGCCAGTAGTATTGGGACAGGAACTTCACCCCTCCACTTT
>-|TRBV10-3|TRBJ1-2|-
CAISESKGGREYGYTF
TGTGCCATCAGTGAGTCGAAGGGGGGGCGCGAGTATGGCTACACCTTC
>-|TRBV6-6|TRBJ1-4|-
CASSYVQGPTNEKLFF
TGTGCCAGCAGTTACGTACAGGGTCCAACTAATGAAAAACTGTTTTTT
>-|TRBV19|TRBJ1-5|-
CASSIETQGAQPQHF
TGTGCCAGTAGTATAGAGACACAGGGTGCCCAGCCCCAGCATTTT
>-|TRBV15|TRBJ1-2|-
CATSSEEGGAYGYTF
TGTGCCACCAGCAGCGAGGAGGGGGGGGCCTATGGCTACACCTTC
>-|TRBV5-1|TRBJ1-2|-
CASSKNEGVGYGYTF
TGCGCCAGCAGCAAAAATGAGGGGGTTGGGTATGGCTACACCTTC
>-|TRBV2|TRBJ2-5|once
CASARVGTQYF
TGTGCCAGCGCTCGGGTTGGGACCCAGTACTTC
>-|TRBV9|TRBJ1-2|-
CASSADRHYGYTF
TGTGCCAGCAGCGCCGACAGGCACTATGGCTACACCTTC
>-|TRBV2|TRBJ1-4|-
CASSERALGEKLFF
TGTGCCAGCAGTGAGAGGGCGTTGGGTGAAAAACTGTTTTTT
>TRBD2|TRBV3-1/TRBV3-2|TRBJ2-3|once
CASSRFAGVNTDTQYF
TGTGCCAGCAGCCGATTCGCGGGGGTAAACACAGATACGCAGTATTTT
>-|TRBV19|TRBJ1-5|-
CASRGRNRESNQPQHF
TGTGCCAGTAGGGGGAGAAACAGGGAGAGCAATCAGCCCCAGCATTTT
>-|TRBV3-1/TRBV3-2|TRBJ2-3|-
CASSTAFGTRTDTQYF
TGTGCCAGCAGCACGGCTTTCGGGACACGGACAGATACGCAGTATTTT
>-|TRBV6-5|TRBJ2-4|-
CASRVTRDKNIQYF
TGTGCCAGCAGGGTCACCAGGGACAAAAACATTCAGTACTTC
>TRBD1|TRBV7-6|TRBJ1-3|-
CASSLEDRVGNTIYF
TGTGCCAGCAGCTTAGAGGACAGGGTTGGAAACACCATATATTTT
>-|TRBV5-5|TRBJ1-1|few
CASSFTALNTEAFF
TGTGCCAGCAGCTTCACAGCCTTGAACACTGAAGCTTTCTTT
>TRBD1|TRBV7-8|TRBJ2-3|-
CASSFISHGTGDTDTQYF
TGTGCCAGCAGCTTCATAAGCCACGGGACAGGGGACACAGATACGCAGTATTTT
>-|TRBV7-9|TRBJ2-3|-
CASSPRRRDFTTDTQYF
TGTGCCAGCAGCCCCCGACGCCGGGACTTCACCACAGATACGCAGTATTTT
>-|TRBV2|TRBJ2-7|few
CASSEAQYEQYF
TGTGCCAGCAGTGAAGCACAGTACGAGCAGTACTTC
>-|TRBV5-1|TRBJ2-3|-
CASAGQLGDTQYF
TGCGCCAGCGCTGGACAGCTTGGGGATACGCAGTATTTT
>TRBD2|TRBV10-3|TRBJ2-1|-
CAITGTSGGKEQFF
TGTGCCATCACCGGGACTAGCGGGGGAAAGGAGCAGTTCTTC
>TRBD2|TRBV13|TRBJ2-3|-
CASSYRDYTDTQYF
TGTGCCAGCAGCTACCGGGACTACACAGATACGCAGTATTTT
>-|TRBV6-6|TRBJ1-1|-
CASSPRVQNTEAFF
TGTGCCAGCAGTCCACGGGTCCAGAACACTGAAGCTTTCTTT
>-|TRBV2|TRBJ1-4|-
CASSGQVEKLFF
TGTGCCAGCAGCGGACAAGTTGAAAAACTGTTTTTT
>-|TRBV10-3|TRBJ1-3|-
CATKTGNSGNTIYF
TGTGCCACCAAAACAGGGAACTCTGGAAACACCATATATTTT
>TRBD1|TRBV19|TRBJ2-5|-
CASSNRGSPQETQYF
TGTGCCAGTAGTAACAGGGGAAGCCCCCAAGAGACCCAGTACTTC
>TRBD2|TRBV18|TRBJ2-1|-
CASSPGWTSGGPYNEQFF
TGTGCCAGCTCTCCCGGGTGGACTAGCGGGGGACCCTACAATGAGCAGTTCTTC
>-|TRBV6-5|TRBJ1-1|-
CASSEGINTEAFF
TGTGCCAGCAGCGAGGGAATTAACACTGAAGCTTTCTTT
>-|TRBV5-1|TRBJ2-5|-
CASSLTGFQETQYF
TGCGCCAGCAGCTTGACAGGGTTCCAAGAGACCCAGTACTTC
>-|TRBV12-3/TRBV12-4|TRBJ1-1|once
CASSPTGTEAFF
TGTGCCAGCAGTCCTACAGGGACCGAAGCTTTCTTT
>TRBD1|TRBV28|TRBJ1-5|-
CASSLVRDRENF
TGTGCCAGCAGCCTCGTCCGGGACAGGGAAAATTTT
>TRBD1|TRBV3-1/TRBV3-2|TRBJ1-1|-
CASSQVAGGEAFF
TGTGCCAGCAGCCAAGTGGCAGGGGGAGAAGCTTTCTTT
>TRBD1|TRBV30|TRBJ1-5|-
CAWSTSGTGDQPQHF
TGTGCCTGGAGTACCTCGGGGACAGGGGATCAGCCCCAGCATTTT